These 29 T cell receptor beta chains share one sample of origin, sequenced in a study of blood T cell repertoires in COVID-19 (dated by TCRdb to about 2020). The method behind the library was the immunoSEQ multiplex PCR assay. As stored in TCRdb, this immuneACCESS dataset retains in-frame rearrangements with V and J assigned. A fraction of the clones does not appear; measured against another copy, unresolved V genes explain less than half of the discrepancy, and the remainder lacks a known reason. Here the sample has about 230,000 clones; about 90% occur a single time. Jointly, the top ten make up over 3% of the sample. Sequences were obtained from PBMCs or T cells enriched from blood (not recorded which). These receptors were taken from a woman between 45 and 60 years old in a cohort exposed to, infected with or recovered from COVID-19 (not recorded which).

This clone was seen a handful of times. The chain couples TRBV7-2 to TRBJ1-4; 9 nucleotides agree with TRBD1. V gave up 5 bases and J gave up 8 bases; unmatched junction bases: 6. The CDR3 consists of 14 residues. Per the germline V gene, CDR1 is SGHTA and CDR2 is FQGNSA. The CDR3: CASSQGQGGEKLFF. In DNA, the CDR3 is TGTGCCAGCAGCCAGGGACAGGGAGGAGAAAAACTGTTTTTT.

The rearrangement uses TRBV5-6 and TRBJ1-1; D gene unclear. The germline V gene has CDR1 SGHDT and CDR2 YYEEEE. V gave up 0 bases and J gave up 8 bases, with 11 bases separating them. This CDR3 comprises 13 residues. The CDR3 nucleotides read TGTGCCAGCAGCTTGGGAGGGAGGTACGAAGCTTTCTTT. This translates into CASSLGGRYEAFF.

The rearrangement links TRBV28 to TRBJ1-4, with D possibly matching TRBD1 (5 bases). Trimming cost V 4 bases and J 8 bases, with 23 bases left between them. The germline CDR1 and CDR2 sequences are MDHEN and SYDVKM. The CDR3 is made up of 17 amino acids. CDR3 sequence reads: CASSSVQRAGRREKLFF. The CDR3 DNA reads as TGTGCCAGCAGTTCCGTCCAGCGGGCAGGGCGCCGGGAAAAACTGTTTTTT.

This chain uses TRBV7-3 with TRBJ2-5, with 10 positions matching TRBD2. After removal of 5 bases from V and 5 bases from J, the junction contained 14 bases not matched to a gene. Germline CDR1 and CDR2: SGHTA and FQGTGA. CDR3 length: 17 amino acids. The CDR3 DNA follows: TGTGCCAGCAGCCCTGTCCCTAGCGGGGGCCGTCCGGAGACCCAGTACTTC. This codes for CASSPVPSGGRPETQYF. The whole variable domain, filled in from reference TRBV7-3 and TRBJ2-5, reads GAGVSQTPSNKVTEKGKYVELRCDPISGHTALYWYRQSLGQGPEFLIYFQGTGAADDSGLPNDRFFAVRPEGSVSTLKIQRTERGDSAVYLCASSPVPSGGRPETQYFGPGTRLLVL.

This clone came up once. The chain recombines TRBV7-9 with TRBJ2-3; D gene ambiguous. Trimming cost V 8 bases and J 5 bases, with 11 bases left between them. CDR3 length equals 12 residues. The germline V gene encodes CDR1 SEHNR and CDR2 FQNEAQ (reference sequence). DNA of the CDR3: TGTGCCAGCGGCGACCGGGTAGATACGCAGTATTTT. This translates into CASGDRVDTQYF.

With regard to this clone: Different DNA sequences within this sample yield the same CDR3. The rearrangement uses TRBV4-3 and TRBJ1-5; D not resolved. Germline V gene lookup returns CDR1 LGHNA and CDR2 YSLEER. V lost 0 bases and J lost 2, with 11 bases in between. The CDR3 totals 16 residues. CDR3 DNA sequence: TGCGCCAGCAGCCAAGATCTCCGGGGTGGCAATCAGCCCCAGCATTTT. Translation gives CASSQDLRGGNQPQHF.

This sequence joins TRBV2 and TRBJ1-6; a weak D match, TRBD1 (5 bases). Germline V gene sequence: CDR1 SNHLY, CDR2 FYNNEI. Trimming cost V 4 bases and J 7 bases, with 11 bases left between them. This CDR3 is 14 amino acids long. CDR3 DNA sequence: TGTGCCAGCAGTGTGCAGGGTCCAAATTCACCCCTCCACTTT. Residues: CASSVQGPNSPLHF.

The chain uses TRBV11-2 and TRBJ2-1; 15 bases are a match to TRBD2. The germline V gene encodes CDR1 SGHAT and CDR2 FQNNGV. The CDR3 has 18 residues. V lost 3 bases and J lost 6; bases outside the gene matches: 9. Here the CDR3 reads CASSFGLAGGRVGNEQFF. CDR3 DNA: TGTGCCAGCAGCTTCGGACTAGCGGGGGGGCGGGTTGGCAATGAGCAGTTCTTC.

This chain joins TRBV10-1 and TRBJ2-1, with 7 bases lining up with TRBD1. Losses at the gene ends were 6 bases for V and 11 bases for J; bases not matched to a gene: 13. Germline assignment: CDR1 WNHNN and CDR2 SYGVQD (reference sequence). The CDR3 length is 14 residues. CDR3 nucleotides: TGCGCCAGCAGGGACCGGGACAGTTCAGGGCAGCAGTTCTTC. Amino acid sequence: CASRDRDSSGQQFF.

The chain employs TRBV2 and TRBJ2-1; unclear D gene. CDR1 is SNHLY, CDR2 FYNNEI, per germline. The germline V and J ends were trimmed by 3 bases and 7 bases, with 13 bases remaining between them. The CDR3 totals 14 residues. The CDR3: CASSEVIVGNEQFF. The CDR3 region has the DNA TGTGCCAGCAGTGAGGTAATAGTCGGGAATGAGCAGTTCTTC.

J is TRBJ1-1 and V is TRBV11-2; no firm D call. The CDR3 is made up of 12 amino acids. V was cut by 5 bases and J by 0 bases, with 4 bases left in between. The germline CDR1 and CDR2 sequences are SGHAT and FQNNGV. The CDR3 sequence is CASSELNTEAFF. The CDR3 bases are TGTGCCAGCAGCGAGCTGAACACTGAAGCTTTCTTT.

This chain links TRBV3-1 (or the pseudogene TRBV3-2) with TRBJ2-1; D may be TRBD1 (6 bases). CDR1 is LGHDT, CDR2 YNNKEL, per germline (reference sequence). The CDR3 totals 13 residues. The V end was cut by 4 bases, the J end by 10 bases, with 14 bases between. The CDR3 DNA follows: TGTGCCAGCAGCCGGCGTATGAGGGGGGAGCAGTTCTTC. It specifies CASSRRMRGEQFF.

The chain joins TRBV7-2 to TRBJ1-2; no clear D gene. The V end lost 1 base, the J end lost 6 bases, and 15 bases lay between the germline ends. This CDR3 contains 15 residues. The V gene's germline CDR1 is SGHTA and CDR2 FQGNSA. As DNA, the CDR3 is TGTGCCAGCAGCTTAGTCTTTGGAGCCGGGGATGGCTACACCTTC. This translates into CASSLVFGAGDGYTF.

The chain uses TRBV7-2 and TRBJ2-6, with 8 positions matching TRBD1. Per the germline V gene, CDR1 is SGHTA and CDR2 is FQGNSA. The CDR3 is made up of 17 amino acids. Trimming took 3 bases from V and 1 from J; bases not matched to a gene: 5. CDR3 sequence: CASSFGQGRSGANVLTF. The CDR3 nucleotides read TGTGCCAGCAGCTTCGGACAGGGAAGGTCTGGGGCCAACGTCCTGACTTTC.

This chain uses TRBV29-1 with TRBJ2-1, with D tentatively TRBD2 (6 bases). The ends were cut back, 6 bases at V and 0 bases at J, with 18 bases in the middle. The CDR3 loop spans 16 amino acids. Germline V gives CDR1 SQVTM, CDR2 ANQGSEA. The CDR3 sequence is CSVGDREVVSYNEQFF. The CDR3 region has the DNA TGCAGCGTGGGGGATAGGGAGGTGGTCTCCTACAATGAGCAGTTCTTC.

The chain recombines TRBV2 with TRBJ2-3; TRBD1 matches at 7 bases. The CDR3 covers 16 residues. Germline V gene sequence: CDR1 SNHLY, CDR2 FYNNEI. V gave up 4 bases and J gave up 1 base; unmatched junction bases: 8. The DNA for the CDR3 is TGTGCCAGCAGTGGACAGGGTGGCCCCGGCACAGATACGCAGTATTTT. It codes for CASSGQGGPGTDTQYF.

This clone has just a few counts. CDR3 amino acids: CASSSPARTGVLYNEQFF. The CDR3 bases are TGTGCCAGCAGTTCCCCCGCTCGGACAGGGGTGCTCTACAATGAGCAGTTCTTC. The rearrangement joins TRBV28 to TRBJ2-1; 9 bases match TRBD1. The CDR3 runs to 18 residues. Germline V gene sequence: CDR1 MDHEN, CDR2 SYDVKM. The ends lost 4 bases at V and 3 bases at J; junction bases unmatched: 13.

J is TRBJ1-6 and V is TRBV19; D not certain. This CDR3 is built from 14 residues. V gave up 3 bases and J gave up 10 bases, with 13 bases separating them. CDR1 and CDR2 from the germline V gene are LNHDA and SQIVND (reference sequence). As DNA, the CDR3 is TGTGCCAGTAGTATCCTATTCTCCGGGTCACCCCTCCACTTT. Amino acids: CASSILFSGSPLHF.

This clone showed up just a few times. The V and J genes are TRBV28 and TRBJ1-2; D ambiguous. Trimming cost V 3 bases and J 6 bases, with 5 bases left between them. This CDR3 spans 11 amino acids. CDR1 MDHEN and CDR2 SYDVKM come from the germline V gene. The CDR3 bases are TGTGCCAGCAGTTTGCGGGATGGCTACACCTTC. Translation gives CASSLRDGYTF.

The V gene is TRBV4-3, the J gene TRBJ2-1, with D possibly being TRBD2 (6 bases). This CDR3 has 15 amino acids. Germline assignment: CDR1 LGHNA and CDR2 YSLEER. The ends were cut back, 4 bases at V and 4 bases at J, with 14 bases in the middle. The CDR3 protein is CASSRTTAPYNEQFF. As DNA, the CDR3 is TGCGCCAGCAGCCGGACTACCGCCCCGTACAATGAGCAGTTCTTC.

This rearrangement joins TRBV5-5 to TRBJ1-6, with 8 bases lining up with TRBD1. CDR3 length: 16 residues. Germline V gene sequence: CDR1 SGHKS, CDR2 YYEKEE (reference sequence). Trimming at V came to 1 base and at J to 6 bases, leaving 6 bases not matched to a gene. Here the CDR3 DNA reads TGTGCCAGCAGCTTGAGCTCGCAGGGGGCTAATTCACCCCTCCACTTT. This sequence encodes CASSLSSQGANSPLHF. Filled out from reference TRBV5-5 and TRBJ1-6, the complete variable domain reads DAGVTQSPTHLIKTRGQQVTLRCSPISGHKSVSWYQQVLGQGPQFIFQYYEKEERGRGNFPDRFSARQFPNYSSELNVNALLLGDSALYLCASSLSSQGANSPLHFGNGTRLTVT.

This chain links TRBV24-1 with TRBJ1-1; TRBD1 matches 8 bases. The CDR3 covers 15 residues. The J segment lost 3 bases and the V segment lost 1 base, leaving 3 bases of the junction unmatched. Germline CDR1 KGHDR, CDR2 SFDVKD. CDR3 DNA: TGTGCCACCAGTGATTTACAGGGGGATGACACTGAAGCTTTCTTT. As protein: CATSDLQGDDTEAFF.

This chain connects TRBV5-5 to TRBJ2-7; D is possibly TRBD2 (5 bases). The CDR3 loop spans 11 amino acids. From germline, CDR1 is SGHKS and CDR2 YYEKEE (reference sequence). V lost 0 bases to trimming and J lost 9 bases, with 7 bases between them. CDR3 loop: CASSLDGGQYF. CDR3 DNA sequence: TGTGCCAGCAGCTTGGACGGAGGGCAGTACTTC.

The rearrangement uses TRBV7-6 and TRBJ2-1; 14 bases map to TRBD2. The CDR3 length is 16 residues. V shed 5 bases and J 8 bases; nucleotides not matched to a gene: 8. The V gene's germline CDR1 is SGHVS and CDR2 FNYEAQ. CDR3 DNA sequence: TGTGCCAGCAGCGGGGGACTAGCGGGGGTTGTACATGAGCAGTTCTTC. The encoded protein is CASSGGLAGVVHEQFF.

The CDR3 loop is CATSRDNVDRGQYF. The CDR3 DNA sequence: TGTGCCACCAGCAGAGATAATGTGGACAGGGGCCAGTACTTC. The chain combines TRBV15 with TRBJ2-7; TRBD1 matches at 9 bases. The length of the CDR3 is 14 residues. Per the germline V gene, CDR1 is LNHNV and CDR2 is YYDKDF (reference sequence). The V segment lost 0 bases and the J segment 10 bases; nucleotides outside the gene matches: 7.

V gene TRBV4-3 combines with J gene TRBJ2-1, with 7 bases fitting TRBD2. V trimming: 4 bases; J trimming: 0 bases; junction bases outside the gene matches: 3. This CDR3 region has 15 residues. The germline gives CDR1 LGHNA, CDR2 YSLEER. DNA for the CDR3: TGCGCCAGCAGCCGCGGGGGAAACTCCTACAATGAGCAGTTCTTC. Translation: CASSRGGNSYNEQFF.

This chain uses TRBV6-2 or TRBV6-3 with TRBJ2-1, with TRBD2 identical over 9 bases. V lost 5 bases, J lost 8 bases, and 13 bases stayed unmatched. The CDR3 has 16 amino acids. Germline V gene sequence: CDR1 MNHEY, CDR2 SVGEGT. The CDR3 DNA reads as TGTGCCAGCAGTCCCGTCGGCGGGGGGGCCCTCTATGAGCAGTTCTTC. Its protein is CASSPVGGGALYEQFF.

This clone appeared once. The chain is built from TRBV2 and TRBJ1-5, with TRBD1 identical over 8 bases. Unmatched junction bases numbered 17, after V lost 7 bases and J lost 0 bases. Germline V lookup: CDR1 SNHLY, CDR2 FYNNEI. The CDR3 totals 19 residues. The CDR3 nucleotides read TGTGCCAGCACAGGGAGGACAGGGAGTGCCTTGTATAGCAATCAGCCCCAGCATTTT. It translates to CASTGRTGSALYSNQPQHF.

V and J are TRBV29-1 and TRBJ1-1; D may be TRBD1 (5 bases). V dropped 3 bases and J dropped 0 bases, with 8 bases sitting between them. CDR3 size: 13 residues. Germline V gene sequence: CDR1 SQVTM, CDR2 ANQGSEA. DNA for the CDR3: TGCAGCGTTGATGACAGCATGAACACTGAAGCTTTCTTT. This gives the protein CSVDDSMNTEAFF. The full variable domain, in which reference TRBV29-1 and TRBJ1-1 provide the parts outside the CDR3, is SAVISQKPSRDICQRGTSLTIQCQVDSQVTMMFWYRQQPGQSLTLIATANQGSEATYESGFVIDKFPISRPNLTFSTLTVSNMSPEDSSIYLCSVDDSMNTEAFFGQGTRLTVV.